This TCR beta chain originates from a study of T-cell reconstitution after alpha-beta-depleted transplantation in children (dated by TCRdb to about 2016). About the investigation overall: Using TCR repertoire profiling, the study quantitatively followed how T-cell immune reconstitution unfolded in children after TCRalphabeta/CD19-depleted allogeneic hematopoietic cell transplantation.

A distance of 18 bases separates the germline ends of V and J, which lose 5 bases and 10 bases respectively. From the germline V gene (reference sequence), CDR1 is MNHNY and CDR2 is SVGAGI. CDR3 length: 13 amino acids, cysteine to phenylalanine. Only the CDR3 DNA stays, 39 bases, in frame from base 1. There are a few counts of this clonotype. Its antigen target is currently unknown. Qualities for individual bases were not recorded, and no much larger clone is one base off. Libraries were constructed by PCR. Reads for this sample came from an Illumina HiSeq 2500. To normalize quantification of the TCRbeta repertoire, the TCR libraries were built with molecular barcoding that relied on unique molecular identifiers. TCRdb reprocessed the public reads (quality trimming at Q25 with fastp, clone calling with MiXCR) and kept in-frame beta chains. Here each entry gathers all rows of one CDR3 protein and keeps the most common genes and DNA. The sample data list about 400,000 distinct CDR3 sequences, and 20% of these were observed just once. Together, the top ten hold less than 4.5% of the sample.

The origin of this receptor is a human donor who donated a stem cell graft to a child with acute myeloid leukemia. The material sequenced was PBMCs from the stem cell graft donor, taken from the stem cell graft. The V and J segments used are TRBV6-6 and TRBJ2-7; a confident D gene designation cannot be given. The DNA sequence is given as TGTGCCAGCAGTCGACAAGAAAGGGCCCGTCAGTACTTC. Translated, it gives CASSRQERARQYF.